This TCR beta chain was observed in a study of blood T cells in healthy people across ages. Germline V gives CDR1 MGHRA, CDR2 YSYEKL. V lost 0 bases to trimming and J lost 10 bases, with 17 bases between them. This CDR3 has 15 amino acids. A second roughly 7 to 12 cycle PCR used barcoded and J-beta primers. Using its own MiXCR run on the 5' RACE reads, TCRdb lists one record per CDR3 protein. The table has more than 750,000 distinct CDR3 sequences, 25% to 30% seen once; the top ten hold about 10%. The data were also submitted as part of a second study, on T cells of mothers and their children.

The TCR sequence derives from a woman in her 40s in good health. Sequencing used blood. The chain employs TRBV4-1 and TRBJ2-3; D possibly corresponds to TRBD2 (5 bases). In DNA form, the CDR3 reads TGCGCCAGCAGCCAAGATGGCCTAGCTCGGGATGCGCAGTATTTT. This codes for CASSQDGLARDAQYF.